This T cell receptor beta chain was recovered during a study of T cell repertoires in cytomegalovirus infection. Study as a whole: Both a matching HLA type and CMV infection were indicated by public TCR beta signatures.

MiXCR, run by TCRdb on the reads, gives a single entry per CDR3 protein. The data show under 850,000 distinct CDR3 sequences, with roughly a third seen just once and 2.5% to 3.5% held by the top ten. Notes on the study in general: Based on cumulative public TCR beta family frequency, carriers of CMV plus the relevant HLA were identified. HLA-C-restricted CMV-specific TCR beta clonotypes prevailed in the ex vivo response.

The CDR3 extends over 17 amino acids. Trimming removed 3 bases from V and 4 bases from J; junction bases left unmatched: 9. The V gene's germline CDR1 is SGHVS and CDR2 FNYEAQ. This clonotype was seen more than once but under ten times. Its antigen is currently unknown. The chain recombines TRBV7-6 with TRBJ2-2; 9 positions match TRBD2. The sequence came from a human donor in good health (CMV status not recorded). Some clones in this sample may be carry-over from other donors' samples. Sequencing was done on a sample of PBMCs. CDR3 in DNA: TGTGCCAGCAGCTTGTTCGTAGCGGGGGATTCCACCGGGGAGCTGTTTTTT. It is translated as CASSLFVAGDSTGELFF.